These T cell receptor beta chains were read from a single sample in a study of cytomegalovirus exposure and HLA in healthy donors. Clones were read by immunoSEQ multiplex PCR, and TCRdb kept only the in-frame ones, dropping some. This sample has roughly 130,000 clones, with around 80% found just once. Sequenced: PBMCs. The receptors here all came from a man between 25 and 39 years old in good health and CMV-seronegative. Each CDR3 is given with its conserved first and last residue. The order of the fields is J gene, V gene, clone size, D gene, CDR3 DNA, CDR3 protein. D genes are given only for firm matches. Clone size is given for some rows only: seen once, a few or many times, or a class if the clone is expanded.

TRBJ2-3 | TRBV7-6 | . | TRBD2 | TGTGCCAGCACTCCCGGACTAGCGGACACAGATACGCAGTATTTT | CASTPGLADTDTQYF
TRBJ2-1 | TRBV28 | . | TRBD2 | TGTGCCAGCAGACCCAGGACTAGCGGGAGGTCTTACAATGAGCAGTTCTTC | CASRPRTSGRSYNEQFF
TRBJ1-5 | TRBV11-2 | . | TRBD1 | TGTGCCAGCAGCTTTGGGACAGGGGGTCAGCCCCAGCATTTT | CASSFGTGGQPQHF
TRBJ1-3 | TRBV6-5 | once | . | TGTGCCAGCAGTTACACCAGACTGACCTCTGGAAACACCATATATTTT | CASSYTRLTSGNTIYF
TRBJ1-2 | TRBV29-1 | . | . | TGCAGCGTCTCCCGTGTCGGGGGCTACACCTTC | CSVSRVGGYTF
TRBJ1-2 | TRBV4-1 | . | TRBD1 | TGCGCCAGCAGCCCTCGGACAGGGTATGGCTACACCTTC | CASSPRTGYGYTF
TRBJ2-7 | TRBV7-2 | . | . | TGTGCCAGCACCCCTCGATCGTGGCGCGGATCGAGGCAGTACTTC | CASTPRSWRGSRQYF
TRBJ2-6 | TRBV5-1 | . | . | TGCGCCAGCAGCTTGCTTCCAGGGGCTGGGGCCAACGTCCTGACTTTC | CASSLLPGAGANVLTF
TRBJ1-4 | TRBV9 | . | . | TGTGCCAGCAGCGAGGGGCCGGGGAGGGAAAAACTGTTTTTT | CASSEGPGREKLFF
TRBJ1-3 | TRBV7-9 | . | TRBD1 | TGTGCCAGCAGCGCTGGGACAGCGTCTGGAAACACCATATATTTT | CASSAGTASGNTIYF
TRBJ2-1 | TRBV7-3 | . | TRBD2 | TGTGCCAGCAGCTTATTCGGGACTAGCGGGAAAACTGAGCAGTTCTTC | CASSLFGTSGKTEQFF
TRBJ1-1 | TRBV28 | . | . | TGTGCCAGCAGTTTATATGGAGCTGAGAAAGGGGGTTTCTTT | CASSLYGAEKGGFF
TRBJ2-1 | TRBV15 | . | TRBD1 | TGTGCCACCAGCAGCGGGACAGCCAACAATGAGCAGTTCTTC | CATSSGTANNEQFF
TRBJ2-7 | TRBV4-3 | . | TRBD1 | TGCGCCAGCAGCCCCGGGACAGGGGCCTACGAGCAGTACTTC | CASSPGTGAYEQYF
TRBJ2-7 | TRBV5-1 | once | TRBD1 | TGCGCCAGCAGCTTCGGGACAGGGGGAGGCGACGAGCAGTACTTC | CASSFGTGGGDEQYF
TRBJ1-5 | TRBV4-3 | few | . | TGCGCCAGCAGCCTCCGACGGGGGAATCAGCCCCAGCATTTT | CASSLRRGNQPQHF
TRBJ2-7 | TRBV15 | . | TRBD1 | TGTGCCACCAGCGGCAGACAGGGGTTCGCCGAGCAGTACTTC | CATSGRQGFAEQYF
TRBJ2-2 | TRBV7-9 | . | . | TGTGCCAGCAGCCTCTCTTCCGTGAGGAGGTCTGGGGAGCTGTTTTTT | CASSLSSVRRSGELFF
TRBJ2-7 | TRBV28 | . | . | TGTGCCAGCAGTTTAAATCACAGGGTTCACGAGCAGTACTTC | CASSLNHRVHEQYF
TRBJ2-1 | TRBV10-3 | once | TRBD2 | TGTGCCATCAGTGAAGGACTAGCGGGGGATACCTACAATGAGCAGTTCTTC | CAISEGLAGDTYNEQFF
TRBJ2-7 | TRBV30 | . | . | TGTGCCTGGAGTCGGGTAATCAGGGGCCGGACCTACGAGCAGTACTTC | CAWSRVIRGRTYEQYF
TRBJ2-1 | TRBV10-1 | . | TRBD2 | TGCGCCAGCAGCCCGAGCGGGGGGTACAATGAGCAGTTCTTC | CASSPSGGYNEQFF
TRBJ2-1 | TRBV4-2 | . | TRBD2 | TGTGCCAGCAGCCCCGGACTAGCGGGAGCCTTTTTTAAAAATGAGCAGTTCTTC | CASSPGLAGAFFKNEQFF
TRBJ2-4 | TRBV19 | . | . | TGTGCCAGTAAAGCCCTAGCCAAAAACATTCAGTACTTC | CASKALAKNIQYF
TRBJ2-1 | TRBV7-8 | . | . | TGTGCCAGCAGCTTAGAATTCACTTACAATGAGCAGTTCTTC | CASSLEFTYNEQFF
TRBJ2-1 | TRBV7-2 | . | TRBD2 | TGTGCCAGCAGCTTAGCGTTTAGCGGGAGCTCCTACAATGAGCAGTTCTTC | CASSLAFSGSSYNEQFF
TRBJ2-1 | TRBV4-1 | . | TRBD1 | TGCGCCAGCAGCCAAGGACAGGGTCGGTCCTACAATGAGCAGTTCTTC | CASSQGQGRSYNEQFF
TRBJ2-1 | TRBV9 | . | TRBD2 | TGTGCCAGCAGCGTAGCGGCGGGAGGGCCGATCAATGAGCAGTTCTTC | CASSVAAGGPINEQFF
TRBJ1-6 | TRBV5-8 | . | . | TGTGCCAGCAGCTTGAAGTCAACAACGTCGGGACCCCTCCACTTT | CASSLKSTTSGPLHF
TRBJ1-4 | TRBV20-1 | few | . | TGCAGTGCTACGGATATGGAGTGGATGTTTTTT | CSATDMEWMFF
TRBJ1-2 | TRBV5-6 | . | . | TGTGCCACTTCTGTTCGGGGCTATGGCTACACCTTC | CATSVRGYGYTF
TRBJ2-1 | TRBV5-4 | . | . | TGTGCCAGCAGCGAAAATAGCGGTTCCTACAATGAGCAGTTCTTC | CASSENSGSYNEQFF
TRBJ1-3 | TRBV19 | . | . | TGTGCCAGTAGTATTCCGGGATCTGCTGGAAACACCATATATTTT | CASSIPGSAGNTIYF
TRBJ2-3 | TRBV4-1 | . | . | TGCGCCAGCAGCCCCGAGGCACACCTCGATACGCAGTATTTT | CASSPEAHLDTQYF
TRBJ2-7 | TRBV4-3 | . | TRBD1 | TGCGCCAGCAGCCAAGACGGGGACAGGGGGAAAGACGAGCAGTACTTC | CASSQDGDRGKDEQYF
TRBJ2-1 | TRBV5-6 | . | . | TGTGCCAGCAGCAGCTACAGGGCCTCCTACAATGAGCAGTTCTTC | CASSSYRASYNEQFF
TRBJ1-3 | TRBV4-3 | . | . | TGCGCCAGCAGCCAAACCGGTGCTGGAAACACCATATATTTT | CASSQTGAGNTIYF
TRBJ1-1 | TRBV2 | once | . | TGTGCCAGCAGTGCCCGGGGAGGGGGCACTGAAGCTTTCTTT | CASSARGGGTEAFF
TRBJ2-3 | TRBV19 | few | . | TGTGCCAGTAGTATCCACCGGCAGGCAGATACGCAGTATTTT | CASSIHRQADTQYF
TRBJ2-1 | TRBV29-1 | . | . | TGCAGCAGTCTTGTCGGGGGATACAATGAGCAGTTCTTC | CSSLVGGYNEQFF
TRBJ1-5 | TRBV6-6 | . | TRBD1 | TGTGCCAGCAGTTACTCCCAGGGGGGCCATCAGCCCCAGCATTTT | CASSYSQGGHQPQHF
TRBJ2-5 | TRBV28 | once | TRBD2 | TGTGCCAGCAGTTTTTCCCGACTAGCGGGGATGTACCAAGAGACCCAGTACTTC | CASSFSRLAGMYQETQYF
TRBJ1-6 | TRBV10-3 | . | TRBD1 | TGTGCCATCAGTTTGGGACAGGGGGCTCGTTCACCCCTCCACTTT | CAISLGQGARSPLHF
TRBJ2-1 | TRBV21-1 | . | . | TGTGCCAGCAGGGCTGGCCTTGAGCAGTTCTTC | CASRAGLEQFF
TRBJ2-5 | TRBV7-6 | . | TRBD2 | TGTGCCAGCAGCTTCCCCGCGGGAGGAGGCGAGACCCAGTACTTC | CASSFPAGGGETQYF
TRBJ1-2 | TRBV6-6 | . | . | TGTGCCAGCAGCCCGTTTGTGGAGAACTATGGCTACACCTTC | CASSPFVENYGYTF
TRBJ1-5 | TRBV15 | once | . | TGTGCCACCAGCAGAGGCAGAGGCCCTAGCAATCAGCCCCAGCATTTT | CATSRGRGPSNQPQHF
TRBJ2-5 | TRBV21-1 | . | . | TGTGCCAGCAGCAAACTGATCGTCCCTTCAGGGGTCTCGGAGACCCAGTACTTC | CASSKLIVPSGVSETQYF
TRBJ2-5 | TRBV11-2 | . | TRBD2 | TGTGCCAGCAGCTCGATAAGAGGACTAGCGGGGACCCAAGAGACCCAGTACTTC | CASSSIRGLAGTQETQYF
TRBJ1-6 | TRBV19 | . | . | TGTGCCAGTACGATCGGTAGTACGGATAATTCACCCCTCCACTTT | CASTIGSTDNSPLHF
TRBJ1-6 | TRBV6-6 | . | . | TGTGCCAGCAGTTCCGGGAAGGCGGGTTATAATTCACCCCTCCACTTT | CASSSGKAGYNSPLHF
TRBJ1-1 | TRBV19 | . | . | TGTGCCAGTAGTATACGCTTTCGGGGTGAAGCTTTCTTT | CASSIRFRGEAFF
TRBJ2-2 | TRBV18 | . | TRBD1 | TGTGCCAGCTCACCCCGGACAGGGATCACCGGGGAGCTGTTTTTT | CASSPRTGITGELFF
TRBJ2-1 | TRBV5-1 | once | TRBD2 | TGCGCCAGCAGCTTGGTAGCGGGAGGGTACAATGAGCAGTTCTTC | CASSLVAGGYNEQFF